This T cell receptor (beta chain) came from a study of OX40 agonist ivuxolimab in advanced cancers. Trimming left V 5 bases short and J 0 bases short, with 13 bases between. The germline V gene has CDR1 MNHEY and CDR2 SVGAGI. The CDR3 covers 15 residues. Measured with immunoSEQ multiplex PCR; TCRdb has only the in-frame clones, and not every one. In the table there are approximately 49,000 clones, less than 85% of which are singletons. The chain couples TRBV6-5 to TRBJ1-1; D is undetermined. Sample: CD4+ or CD8+ T cells sorted from blood, taken in a trial of the OX40 agonist ivuxolimab. This clonotype was obtained from an adult with an advanced solid tumor such as melanoma, head and neck, liver or kidney cancer. The CDR3 bases are TGTGCCAGCAGTACCCCCCAACGGATGAACACTGAAGCTTTCTTT. It specifies CASSTPQRMNTEAFF.